These 5 T cell receptor beta chains came from one sample sequenced in a study of intratumoral heterogeneity in liver cancer. The table came from immunoSEQ multiplex PCR; TCRdb's copy has only in-frame clones and leaves some out. Of 21,000 or so clones in the sample, around 75% were seen once. Sample: tumor-adjacent normal tissue, taken before any cancer treatment. These receptors were collected from a woman in her 70s with hepatocellular carcinoma.

The chain carries TRBV5-4 and TRBJ2-1; tentative D call: TRBD2 (6 bases). The V end was cut by 4 bases, the J end by 9 bases, with 17 bases between. The CDR3 runs 14 residues. Germline V CDR1 and CDR2: SGHNT, YYREEE (reference sequence). The DNA of the CDR3 is TGTGCCAGCAGCCGCCGGGACTCCGCATTTGAGCAGTTCTTC. Protein product: CASSRRDSAFEQFF.

The CDR3 here is CASSGNPRRGGTQTQYF. The CDR3 DNA sequence: TGTGCCAGCAGCGGCAACCCCCGTAGGGGGGGAACACAGACCCAGTACTTC. The J gene is TRBJ2-5, the V gene TRBV9, with D maybe TRBD2 (7 bases). CDR1 and CDR2 (germline): SGDLS, YYNGEE. The V gene lost 3 bases and the J gene lost 6 bases, with 24 bases spanning the gap. The CDR3 covers 17 residues. Full variable domain (outside the CDR3, taken from reference TRBV9 and TRBJ2-5): DSGVTQTPKHLITATGQRVTLRCSPRSGDLSVYWYQQSLDQGLQFLIQYYNGEERAKGNILERFSAQQFPDLHSELNLSSLELGDSALYFCASSGNPRRGGTQTQYFGPGTRLLVL.

The chain recombines TRBV7-2 with TRBJ2-1; maybe TRBD2 (6 bases). The CDR3 loop spans 15 amino acids. Germline lookup yields CDR1 SGHTA and CDR2 FQGNSA. V lost 5 bases and J 6 bases, leaving 17 bases between the germline ends. Here the CDR3 DNA reads TGTGCCAGCAGCCTGGGACTCGTAGGGTCCAATGAGCAGTTCTTC. Protein: CASSLGLVGSNEQFF.

Concerning this clone itself: This sample includes further DNA sequences coding for the same CDR3. V is TRBV7-2 and J is TRBJ1-1, with 7 bases identical to TRBD1. Looked up from germline, CDR1 is SGHTA and CDR2 is FQGNSA. Trimming at V came to 2 bases and at J to 1 base, leaving 7 bases not matched to a gene. This CDR3 contains 16 residues. CDR3 loop: CASSLSPGTANTEAFF. CDR3 sequence (DNA): TGTGCCAGCAGCTTATCCCCCGGGACAGCGAACACTGAAGCTTTCTTT.

The chain joins TRBV6-5 to TRBJ2-4, with D possibly TRBD2 on 5 matching bases. Deletions cut 2 bases from V and 0 bases from J, with 8 bases between. Per germline, CDR1 MNHEY and CDR2 SVGAGI. This CDR3 spans 15 amino acids. CDR3 nucleotides: TGTGCCAGCAGTTACAGGGAGATAGCCAAAAACATTCAGTACTTC. It codes for CASSYREIAKNIQYF.